The TCR beta chain under discussion was sequenced for a study of blood T cell repertoires in COVID-19. For the study at large: Collection of acute and convalescent COVID-19 samples took place in the United States, Italy and Spain. T cells, B-cell-depleted T cells, or PBMCs provided the cDNA or gDNA that served as material.

V dropped 5 bases and J dropped 3 bases, with 13 bases sitting between them. This CDR3 is built from 14 residues. Germline loops: CDR1 SQVTM, CDR2 ANQGSEA. Authors' analysis steps: Quantification of nucleated cells was approximated via reference gene primer amplification. Libraries were prepared by immunoSEQ multiplex PCR; TCRdb keeps only in-frame clonotypes and omits some of them. The V and J calls and clone size were taken over from that table, and D and trimming were inferred from the DNA. Found here are some 220,000 clones, 80% to 85% of them singletons; the top ten hold over 2.5%. Material: peripheral blood. This sequence was found in a woman under 40 who had recovered from COVID-19. The rearrangement links TRBV29-1 to TRBJ1-4; a weak D match, TRBD1 (5 bases). The CDR3 nucleotides are TGCAGCGTTCTTACAGGTTCAGCTAATGAAAAACTGTTTTTT. The encoded protein is CSVLTGSANEKLFF.